This passage covers 22 T cell receptor beta chains from one sample sequenced in a study of response to subunit inactivated influenza vaccine. TCRdb processed the RT-PCR reads anew with MiXCR; each CDR3 protein has one entry. Of over 750,000 distinct CDR3 sequences listed, less than 25% were seen once; the top ten hold roughly 10%. The input for sequencing was PBMCs from blood, taken 5 to 6 days after vaccination. These receptors all stem from a man aged 45-65 years who received an inactivated influenza vaccine.

The J gene is TRBJ2-3, the V gene TRBV7-8; TRBD2 might be the D (6 bases). This CDR3 has 16 amino acids. The germline CDR1 and CDR2 sequences are SGHVS and FQNEAQ. Trimming left V 5 bases short and J 1 base short, with 16 bases between. In DNA form, the CDR3 reads TGTGCCAGCAGCCGCCAGGAGGGGTCGGGCACAGATACGCAGTATTTT. Its protein is CASSRQEGSGTDTQYF.

This clonotype was detected many times. The chain recombines TRBV5-8 with TRBJ2-1; D is unresolved. The length of the CDR3 is 14 residues. V lost 3 bases and J 3 bases, leaving 10 bases between the germline ends. CDR1 is SGHTS and CDR2 is YDEGEE in the germline V gene. CDR3 nucleotides: TGTGCCAGCAGCTCCTCCGGATACTACAATGAGCAGTTCTTC. It specifies CASSSSGYYNEQFF.

This chain uses TRBV7-8 with TRBJ1-2; 8 bases line up with TRBD1. The junction had 16 bases not matched to a gene; V was cut back by 2 bases and J by 8 bases. Germline loops: CDR1 SGHVS, CDR2 FQNEAQ. The CDR3 has 17 amino acids. Here the CDR3 DNA reads TGTGCCAGCAGCTTATTAGCGGTGGTCAGGGGGCAAGCGGGCTACACCTTC. Its protein product is CASSLLAVVRGQAGYTF. The complete variable domain, with remaining parts taken from reference TRBV7-8 and TRBJ1-2, reads GAGVSQSPRYKVAKRGQDVALRCDPISGHVSLFWYQQALGQGPEFLTYFQNEAQLDKSGLPSDRFFAERPEGSVSTLKIQRTQQEDSAVYLCASSLLAVVRGQAGYTFGSGTRLTVV.

This clonotype was recorded a few times. The genes are TRBV7-9 and TRBJ1-2; no definite D call. CDR3 length equals 12 residues. In germline, CDR1 is SEHNR, CDR2 FQNEAQ (reference sequence). Trimming removed 2 bases at V and 10 bases at J, with 11 bases between. The CDR3 DNA is TGTGCCAGCAGCTTATTCCGGTTTGACTACACCTTC. Translation: CASSLFRFDYTF.

J is TRBJ2-1 and V is TRBV27; tentative D call: TRBD1 (5 bases). Germline V gene lookup returns CDR1 MNHEY and CDR2 SMNVEV (reference sequence). Deletions cut 5 bases from V and 0 bases from J, with 17 bases between. The CDR3 runs to 17 residues. The CDR3 sequence: CASSVTVRASSYNEQFF. The CDR3 DNA reads as TGTGCCAGCAGTGTCACAGTCAGGGCCTCCTCCTACAATGAGCAGTTCTTC.

This clonotype came up a few times. This chain joins TRBV7-8 and TRBJ2-7; TRBD2 matches at 7 bases. The ends lost 7 bases at V and 0 bases at J; junction bases unmatched: 9. The V gene's germline CDR1 is SGHVS and CDR2 FQNEAQ. The CDR3 contains 15 residues. The CDR3 bases are TGTGCCAGCACCCCAGGGCTAGCGGTCTCCTACGAGCAGTACTTC. Amino acids: CASTPGLAVSYEQYF. Looking up the rest from reference TRBV7-8 and TRBJ2-7 gives the full variable domain: GAGVSQSPRYKVAKRGQDVALRCDPISGHVSLFWYQQALGQGPEFLTYFQNEAQLDKSGLPSDRFFAERPEGSVSTLKIQRTQQEDSAVYLCASTPGLAVSYEQYFGPGTRLTVT.

This chain links TRBV20-1 with TRBJ2-3; 9 bases match TRBD1. V lost 6 bases, J lost 0 bases, and 10 bases stayed unmatched. The CDR3 covers 16 residues. In germline, CDR1 is DFQATT, CDR2 SNEGSKA (reference sequence). The CDR3 is CSALPPQGASTDTQYF. The CDR3 nucleotides are TGCAGTGCCCTACCCCCACAGGGGGCGAGCACAGATACGCAGTATTTT.

V is TRBV3-1 and J is TRBJ1-2, with D perhaps matching TRBD1 (6 bases). CDR1 and CDR2 (germline): LGHDT, YNNKEL (reference sequence). The CDR3 consists of 13 residues. Trimming took 8 bases from V and 8 from J, leaving 18 bases between them. The CDR3 loop is CASGSSGEPGYTF. The CDR3 coding sequence is TGTGCCAGCGGATCCTCAGGGGAGCCGGGCTACACCTTC.

This clonotype was picked up many times. This chain links TRBV14 with TRBJ2-3; D is perhaps TRBD2 (5 bases). Germline CDR1 is SGHDN and CDR2 is FVKESK. Trimming shortened V by 3 bases and J by 5 bases, and 15 bases separated the two germline ends. The CDR3 sequence is 15 residues long. The CDR3 reads CASSQSGPEEDTQYF. CDR3 DNA sequence: TGTGCCAGCAGCCAGAGCGGACCCGAGGAAGATACGCAGTATTTT.

The chain links TRBV4-3 to TRBJ2-1, with 9 nucleotides matching TRBD1. J gave up 10 bases and V 4 bases, and 11 bases lay outside the gene matches. The length of the CDR3 is 15 residues. The germline V gene encodes CDR1 LGHNA and CDR2 YSLEER. In nucleotides, the CDR3 is TGCGCCAGCAGCCCGGACAGGGGCCGCTCGAGGGAGCAGTTCTTC. The encoded protein is CASSPDRGRSREQFF.

The chain recombines TRBV11-2 with TRBJ2-1; 10 nucleotides match TRBD1. Per the germline V gene, CDR1 is SGHAT and CDR2 is FQNNGV. V lost 6 bases to trimming and J lost 4 bases; unmatched junction nucleotides: 6. There are 15 residues in the CDR3. CDR3 residues: CASSYRDRGYNEQFF. The CDR3 coding sequence is TGTGCCAGCAGTTACCGGGACAGGGGTTACAATGAGCAGTTCTTC.

This clonotype has more than one count but fewer than ten. CDR3 bases: TGCGCCAGCAGCCAACACTTTCGACAGGAAATATCAGATACGCAGTATTTT. Residues: CASSQHFRQEISDTQYF. This rearrangement joins TRBV4-3 to TRBJ2-3; weak D call: TRBD1 (6 bases). Germline loops: CDR1 LGHNA, CDR2 YSLEER. The V end lost 2 bases, the J end lost 4 bases, and 19 bases lay between the germline ends. The CDR3 totals 17 residues.

This rearrangement joins TRBV9 to TRBJ2-1, with 7 bases identical to TRBD2. This CDR3 is 17 amino acids long. Germline V lookup: CDR1 SGDLS, CDR2 YYNGEE. V trimming: 4 bases; J trimming: 6 bases; junction bases outside the gene matches: 16. The CDR3 reads CASSPGRGGNLPNEQFF. As DNA, the CDR3 is TGTGCCAGCAGCCCCGGGCGCGGGGGAAACCTACCCAATGAGCAGTTCTTC.

The count of this clonotype is one. A much bigger clone sits one base away, suggesting this may be a read error. The chain carries TRBV6-2 or TRBV6-3 and TRBJ1-1, with TRBD1 as a possible D gene (5 bases). CDR3 size: 15 residues. CDR1 and CDR2 (germline): MNHEY, SVGEGT. Trimming stripped 5 bases from V and 4 bases from J, with 17 bases between. The CDR3 spells CASSDNQGVGTEAFF. CDR3 DNA: TGTGCCAGCAGTGACAATCAGGGTGTGGGCACTGAAGCTTTCTTT.

This clonotype has just one count. The chain uses TRBV3-1 and TRBJ2-1, with 11 bases aligning to TRBD1. Germline CDR1 reads LGHDT; CDR2 reads YNNKEL (reference sequence). Trimming cost V 5 bases and J 5 bases; bases outside gene matches: 8. This CDR3 contains 16 residues. CDR3: CASSARDRGSHNEQFF. DNA for the CDR3: TGTGCCAGCAGCGCCAGGGACAGGGGGTCCCACAATGAGCAGTTCTTC.

This rearrangement joins TRBV9 to TRBJ2-3, with TRBD1 as a possible D gene (5 bases). The CDR3 covers 15 residues. V was shortened by 0 bases and J by 2 bases, with 10 bases between the two germline ends. CDR1 SGDLS and CDR2 YYNGEE come from the germline V gene. CDR3 sequence: CASSVGQTYTDTQYF. The CDR3 bases are TGTGCCAGCAGCGTAGGACAGACCTACACAGATACGCAGTATTTT.

This clonotype occurred a few times. V usage is TRBV20-1 and J usage is TRBJ2-1; 9 positions match TRBD2. After removal of 5 bases from V and 5 bases from J, the junction contained 16 bases not matched to a gene. Germline V gene sequence: CDR1 DFQATT, CDR2 SNEGSKA (reference sequence). CDR3 length: 17 residues. The CDR3 bases are TGCAGTGCTTGGCGGAGCGGGGGGTTAGGCGGAAACAATGAGCAGTTCTTC. Its translation is CSAWRSGGLGGNNEQFF.

The gene calls are TRBV11-2 and TRBJ1-2; D is unclear. V shed 4 bases and J shed 3 bases, with 18 bases lying between them. The germline gives CDR1 SGHAT, CDR2 FQNNGV. The CDR3 length is 16 residues. The CDR3 here is CASSSSAGLADYGYTF. The CDR3 DNA reads as TGTGCCAGCAGCTCCTCGGCAGGACTCGCGGACTATGGCTACACCTTC.

This clonotype was found a few times. The V and J genes are TRBV7-2 and TRBJ1-2, with D possibly TRBD1 on 5 matching bases. Germline V gene data show CDR1 as SGHTA and CDR2 as FQGNSA. This CDR3 region has 15 residues. V lost 3 bases, J lost 3 bases, and 14 bases lay in between. CDR3 nucleotides: TGTGCCAGCAGCTTCCCGGGACCCGGGGACTATGGCTACACCTTC. Protein: CASSFPGPGDYGYTF.

This clonotype appeared a single time. The rearrangement uses TRBV20-1 and TRBJ1-1; D gene unclear. Germline V gene sequence: CDR1 DFQATT, CDR2 SNEGSKA (reference sequence). The CDR3 length is 14 residues. Trimming pared 3 bases from V and 5 bases from J, leaving 16 bases between. The CDR3 coding sequence is TGCAGTGCTAGTACTGGGATTGTGAGGACTGAAGCTTTCTTT. It codes for CSASTGIVRTEAFF.

This clonotype was observed many times. This chain links TRBV12-3 or TRBV12-4 with TRBJ2-5, with no clear D. CDR3 size: 14 residues. Trimming took off 5 bases at V and 1 base at J, with 11 bases between the two ends. CDR3 region: CASSRQEFQETQYF. Written as DNA, the CDR3 is TGTGCCAGCAGTCGGCAGGAATTCCAAGAGACCCAGTACTTC.

The CDR3 sequence: CASRAGLNPTYEQYF. CDR3 nucleotides: TGTGCCAGCAGAGCTGGACTGAACCCCACCTACGAGCAGTACTTC. This chain joins TRBV12-3 or TRBV12-4 and TRBJ2-7; tentative D call: TRBD2 (5 bases). The germline V and J ends were trimmed by 6 bases and 2 bases, with 17 bases remaining between them. The CDR3 is 15 amino acids.